These 20 T cell receptor beta chains were all obtained from the same sample, sequenced in a study of identical twins. MiXCR was run by TCRdb on the 5' RACE reads, yielding one entry per CDR3 protein. Of 300,000 to 350,000 distinct CDR3 sequences listed, approximately 13% are singletons. The data also belong to a second study, concerning yellow fever vaccine responses in identical twins.

The sample comprised CD8+ T cells sorted from blood. The receptor source for this set is a woman aged 18-29 years in good health.

The chain has TRBV28 and TRBJ1-4; D is ambiguous. The CDR3 is made up of 13 amino acids. Germline CDR1 is MDHEN and CDR2 is SYDVKM. Trimming removed 11 bases at V and 0 bases at J, with 10 bases between. The CDR3 region has the DNA TGTGCCGCCGGGGATCCAACTAATGAAAAACTGTTTTTT. Its translation is CAAGDPTNEKLFF.

This clonotype has just a few counts. The V gene is TRBV16, the J gene TRBJ2-1; no definite D call. Germline V lookup: CDR1 KGHSY, CDR2 FQNENV. V was cut by 1 base and J by 3 bases, with 7 bases left in between. The CDR3 has 14 residues. CDR3 coding DNA: TGTGCCAGCAGCCAATATGTCGACTACAATGAGCAGTTCTTC. Its translation: CASSQYVDYNEQFF.

The gene calls are TRBV6-1 and TRBJ2-7; TRBD2 might be the D (5 bases). The CDR3 is 13 residues long. Germline lookup yields CDR1 MNHNS and CDR2 SASEGT. V gave up 5 bases and J gave up 2 bases, with 10 bases separating them. CDR3 coding DNA: TGTGCCAGCAGTTTAGCGCGAACCTACGAGCAGTACTTC. Amino acid sequence: CASSLARTYEQYF.

In its sample, this clonotype was seen many times. V usage is TRBV6-4 and J usage is TRBJ2-2; TRBD1 matches 9 bases. There are 15 residues in the CDR3. CDR1 and CDR2 (germline): MRHNA, SNTAGT. The J segment lost 4 bases and the V segment lost 5 bases, leaving 5 bases of the junction unmatched. This chain's CDR3 is CASSTGTGSTGELFF. CDR3 in DNA: TGTGCCAGCAGTACCGGGACAGGGTCCACCGGGGAGCTGTTTTTT.

This clonotype has only a few counts. The rearrangement joins TRBV4-1 to TRBJ2-1, with TRBD1 identical over 7 bases. This CDR3 is 16 amino acids long. V gave up 4 bases and J gave up 2 bases; unmatched junction bases: 8. CDR1 and CDR2 from the germline V gene are MGHRA and YSYEKL. The CDR3, as DNA: TGCGCCAGCAGCCCACACATCGGGACAGCCTACAATGAGCAGTTCTTC. This codes for CASSPHIGTAYNEQFF.

This clonotype has just a few counts. The chain couples TRBV27 to TRBJ2-1; possibly TRBD1 or TRBD2 for D (5 bases each). There are 12 residues in the CDR3. The germline V gene has CDR1 MNHEY and CDR2 SMNVEV (reference sequence). V was cut by 5 bases and J by 13 bases, with 15 bases left in between. In DNA form, the CDR3 reads TGTGCCAGCAGTAAGGGGAGTGGGGGACAGTTCTTC. Its translation is CASSKGSGGQFF.

This clonotype was observed a handful of times. A read error is likely, as this CDR3 ends without the conserved phenylalanine or tryptophan. This chain links TRBV9 with TRBJ2-3; D call uncertain. V was shortened by 5 bases and J by 2 bases, with 12 bases between the two germline ends. CDR3 length equals 14 residues. Per the germline V gene, CDR1 is SGDLS and CDR2 is YYNGEE. CDR3 nucleotides: TGTGCCAGCAGTGAGACTGTCGACACAGATACGCAGTATATT. Amino acids: CASSETVDTDTQYI.

The rearrangement links TRBV7-2 to TRBJ2-7; D is possibly TRBD2 (6 bases). Trimming left V 2 bases short and J 2 bases short, with 13 bases between. Germline CDR1 is SGHTA and CDR2 is FQGNSA. This CDR3 spans 15 amino acids. The CDR3 DNA reads as TGTGCCAGCAGCTTATGGGGGACTGAAACCTACGAGCAGTACGTC. Translating gives CASSLWGTETYEQYV.

A few counts support this clonotype. The V gene is TRBV28, the J gene TRBJ2-7; D is unclear. The germline V gene encodes CDR1 MDHEN and CDR2 SYDVKM. The CDR3 length is 10 residues. V was pared by 11 bases and J by 2 bases, with 7 bases between. CDR3 in amino acids: CADKTYEQYF. In nucleotides, the CDR3 is TGTGCCGACAAAACCTACGAGCAGTACTTC.

The gene calls are TRBV7-8 and TRBJ2-5, with unresolved D. The CDR3 extends over 15 amino acids. Germline V gene lookup returns CDR1 SGHVS and CDR2 FQNEAQ. The V end lost 1 base, the J end lost 0 bases, and 9 bases lay between the germline ends. The CDR3, as DNA: TGTGCCAGCAGCTTAGGGGCCACGTACCAAGAGACCCAGTACTTC. It translates to CASSLGATYQETQYF.

This chain uses TRBV3-1 with TRBJ2-1; D tentatively fits TRBD1 or TRBD2 (6 bases each). The CDR3 contains 23 residues. Deletions cut 1 base from V and 0 bases from J, with 31 bases between. CDR1 LGHDT and CDR2 YNNKEL come from the germline V gene (reference sequence). This CDR3 reads CASSQGRGRMITETGSSYNEQFF. CDR3 nucleotide sequence: TGTGCCAGCAGCCAAGGGAGGGGGAGGATGATAACTGAGACGGGAAGCTCCTACAATGAGCAGTTCTTC.

The sample holds many counts of this clonotype. This chain uses TRBV29-1 with TRBJ2-1; 9 bases map to TRBD2. This CDR3 is built from 21 residues. Germline CDR1 SQVTM, CDR2 ANQGSEA. The J segment lost 1 base and the V segment lost 0 bases, leaving 19 bases of the junction unmatched. This CDR3 is CSVEDFGSAREGPVSYNEQFF. The CDR3 DNA sequence: TGCAGCGTTGAAGATTTCGGGAGCGCGCGGGAGGGCCCGGTGTCCTACAATGAGCAGTTCTTC.

The chain recombines TRBV7-8 with TRBJ2-1, with D perhaps TRBD2 (5 bases). The CDR3 extends over 14 amino acids. The V gene's germline CDR1 is SGHVS and CDR2 FQNEAQ. The V gene lost 7 bases and the J gene lost 2 bases, with 12 bases spanning the gap. The CDR3 coding sequence is TGTGCCAGCACACCGGAGGCGGCCTACAATGAGCAGTTCTTC. Translating it yields CASTPEAAYNEQFF.

This chain connects TRBV7-8 to TRBJ2-1, with D perhaps given as TRBD1 or TRBD2 (5 bases each). Trimming took 4 bases from V and 7 from J, leaving 17 bases between them. The germline CDR1 and CDR2 sequences are SGHVS and FQNEAQ. This CDR3 has 15 amino acids. CDR3 loop: CASSSPGRRLNEQFF. CDR3 coding DNA: TGTGCCAGCAGCTCTCCGGGACGCCGGTTGAATGAGCAGTTCTTC.

This clonotype was detected only a few times. The CDR3 DNA follows: TGCAGCGTTGTGCTGTGGGGGCGCACTGAAGCTTTCTTT. This gives the protein CSVVLWGRTEAFF. The rearrangement links TRBV29-1 to TRBJ1-1, with D possibly matching TRBD1 (6 bases). The CDR3 contains 13 residues. The germline V and J ends were trimmed by 4 bases and 4 bases, with 13 bases remaining between them. Germline assignment: CDR1 SQVTM and CDR2 ANQGSEA.

This rearrangement joins TRBV20-1 to TRBJ1-1; D remains unclear. The CDR3 is 11 amino acids. Germline V gene lookup returns CDR1 DFQATT and CDR2 SNEGSKA (reference sequence). Trimming removed 5 bases at V and 4 bases at J, with 8 bases between. CDR3 nucleotide sequence: TGCAGTGCTCCCCTCCCCACTGAAGCTTTCTTT. It codes for CSAPLPTEAFF.

Ten or more counts support this clonotype. This chain uses TRBV12-3 or TRBV12-4 with TRBJ2-3, with 8 bases fitting TRBD2. This CDR3 is built from 15 residues. V trimming: 5 bases; J trimming: 0 bases; junction bases outside the gene matches: 4. CDR3 bases: TGTGCCAGCAGTCCGGGGACTAGAAGCACAGATACGCAGTATTTT. Translated: CASSPGTRSTDTQYF.

The V call is TRBV2, the J call TRBJ2-1, with D unclear. Trimming removed 3 bases from V and 4 bases from J, with 13 bases in between. Germline CDR1 and CDR2: SNHLY and FYNNEI. The CDR3 sequence is 15 residues long. As DNA, the CDR3 is TGTGCCAGCAGTGATCGGGCAGACGGATACAATGAGCAGTTCTTC. Its translation is CASSDRADGYNEQFF.

The rearrangement joins TRBV29-1 to TRBJ2-7, with D hard to call. CDR3 length: 11 amino acids. From germline, CDR1 is SQVTM and CDR2 ANQGSEA. V lost 7 bases to trimming and J lost 3 bases, with 10 bases between them. CDR3 sequence (DNA): TGCAGCGCCCTGGACGTCTACGAGCAGTACTTC. It codes for CSALDVYEQYF.

This sequence joins TRBV12-3 or TRBV12-4 and TRBJ2-3; D assignment may be TRBD1 or TRBD2 (6 bases each). The length of the CDR3 is 14 residues. The V and J ends lost 4 bases and 4 bases respectively, with 12 bases between them. CDR3 in amino acids: CASSSGGRADTQYF. Written as DNA, the CDR3 is TGTGCCAGCAGTTCTGGGGGGCGGGCAGATACGCAGTATTTT.